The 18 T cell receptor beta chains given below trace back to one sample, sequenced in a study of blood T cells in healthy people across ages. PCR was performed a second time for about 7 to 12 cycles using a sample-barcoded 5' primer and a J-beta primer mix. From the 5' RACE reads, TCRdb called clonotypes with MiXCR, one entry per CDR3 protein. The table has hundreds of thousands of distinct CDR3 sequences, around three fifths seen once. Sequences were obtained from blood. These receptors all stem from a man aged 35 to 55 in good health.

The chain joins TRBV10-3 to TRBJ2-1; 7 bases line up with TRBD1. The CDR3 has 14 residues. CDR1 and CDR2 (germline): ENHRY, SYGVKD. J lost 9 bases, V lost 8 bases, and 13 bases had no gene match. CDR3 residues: CAIQSGQLRSEQFF. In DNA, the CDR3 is TGTGCCATCCAGTCGGGACAGCTTAGGAGTGAGCAGTTCTTC.

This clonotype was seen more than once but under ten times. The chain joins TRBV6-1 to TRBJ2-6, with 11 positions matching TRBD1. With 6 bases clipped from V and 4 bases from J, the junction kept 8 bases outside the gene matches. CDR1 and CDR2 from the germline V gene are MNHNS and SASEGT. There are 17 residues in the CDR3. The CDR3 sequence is CASSSGTGGGGANVLTF. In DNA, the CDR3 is TGTGCCAGCAGCTCCGGGACAGGGGGTGGAGGGGCCAACGTCCTGACTTTC.

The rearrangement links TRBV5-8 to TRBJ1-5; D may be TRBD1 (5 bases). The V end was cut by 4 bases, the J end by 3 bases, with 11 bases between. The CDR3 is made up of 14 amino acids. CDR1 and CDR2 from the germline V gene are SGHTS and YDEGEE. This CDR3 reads CASSPGANNQPQHF. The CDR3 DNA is TGTGCCAGCAGCCCCGGGGCTAACAATCAGCCCCAGCATTTT.

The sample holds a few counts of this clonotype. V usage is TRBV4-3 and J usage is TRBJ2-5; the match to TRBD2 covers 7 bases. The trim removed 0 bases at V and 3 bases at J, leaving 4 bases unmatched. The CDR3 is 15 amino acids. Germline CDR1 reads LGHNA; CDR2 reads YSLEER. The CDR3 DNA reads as TGCGCCAGCAGCCAAGATCTAGCGGTAAAAGAGACCCAGTACTTC. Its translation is CASSQDLAVKETQYF.

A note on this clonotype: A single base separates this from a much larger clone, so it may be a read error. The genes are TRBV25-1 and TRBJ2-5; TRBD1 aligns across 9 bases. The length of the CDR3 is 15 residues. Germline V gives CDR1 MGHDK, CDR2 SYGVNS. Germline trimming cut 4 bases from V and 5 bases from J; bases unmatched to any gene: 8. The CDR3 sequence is CASSGRDRACETQYF. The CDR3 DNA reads TGTGCCAGCAGTGGCCGGGACAGGGCCTGTGAGACCCAGTACTTC.

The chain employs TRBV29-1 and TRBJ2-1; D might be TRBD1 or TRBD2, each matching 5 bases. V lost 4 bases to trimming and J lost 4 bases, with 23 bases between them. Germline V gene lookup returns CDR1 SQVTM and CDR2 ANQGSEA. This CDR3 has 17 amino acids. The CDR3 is CSVGHRGDLIGYNEQFF. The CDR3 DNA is TGCAGCGTTGGGCATCGTGGGGACCTTATAGGATACAATGAGCAGTTCTTC.

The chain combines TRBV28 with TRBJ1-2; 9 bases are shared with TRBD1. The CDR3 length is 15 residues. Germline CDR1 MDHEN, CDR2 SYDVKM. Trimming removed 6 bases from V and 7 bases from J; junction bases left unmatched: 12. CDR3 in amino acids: CASSKPPGQGGGYTF. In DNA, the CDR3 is TGTGCCAGCAGCAAGCCTCCGGGACAGGGCGGTGGCTACACCTTC.

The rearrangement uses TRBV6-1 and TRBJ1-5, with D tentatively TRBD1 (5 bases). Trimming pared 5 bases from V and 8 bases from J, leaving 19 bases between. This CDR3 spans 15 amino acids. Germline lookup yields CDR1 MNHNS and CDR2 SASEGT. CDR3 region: CASSSGDSPWEPQHF. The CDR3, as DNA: TGTGCCAGCAGTTCGGGGGACTCCCCGTGGGAGCCCCAGCATTTT.

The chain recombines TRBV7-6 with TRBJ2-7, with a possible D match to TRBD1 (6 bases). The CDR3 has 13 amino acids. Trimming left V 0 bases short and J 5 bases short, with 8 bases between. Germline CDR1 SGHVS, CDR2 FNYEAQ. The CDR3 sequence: CASSLAGQNEQYF. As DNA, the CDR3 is TGTGCCAGCAGCTTAGCCGGACAGAACGAGCAGTACTTC.

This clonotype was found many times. The CDR3 reads CASSLSGGETQYF. CDR3 bases: TGTGCCAGCAGCTTATCGGGCGGAGAGACCCAGTACTTC. The V and J genes are TRBV7-2 and TRBJ2-5; D is undetermined. The ends were cut back, 2 bases at V and 4 bases at J, with 8 bases in the middle. CDR1 is SGHTA, CDR2 FQGNSA, per germline. This CDR3 is 13 amino acids long.

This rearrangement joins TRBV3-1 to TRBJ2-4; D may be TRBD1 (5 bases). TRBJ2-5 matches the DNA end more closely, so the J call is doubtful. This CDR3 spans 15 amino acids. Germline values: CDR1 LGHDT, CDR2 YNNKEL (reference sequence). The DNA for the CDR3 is TGTGCCAGCAGCCAAGATGGGGCTAACCAAGAGACCCAGTACTTC. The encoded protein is CASSQDGANQETQYF.

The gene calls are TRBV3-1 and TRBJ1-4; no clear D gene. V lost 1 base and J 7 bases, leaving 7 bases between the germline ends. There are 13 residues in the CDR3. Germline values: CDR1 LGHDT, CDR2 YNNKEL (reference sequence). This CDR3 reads CASSQATGEKLFF. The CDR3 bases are TGTGCCAGCAGCCAAGCTACCGGTGAAAAACTGTTTTTT.

In DNA form, the CDR3 reads TGTGCCAGCAGACCAAGTTGGGCCACAGATACGCAGTATTTT. Translating it yields CASRPSWATDTQYF. The gene calls are TRBV6-5 and TRBJ2-3; the D is unclear. The CDR3 contains 14 residues. V lost 6 bases and J lost 2, with 12 bases in between. The germline V gene has CDR1 MNHEY and CDR2 SVGAGI.

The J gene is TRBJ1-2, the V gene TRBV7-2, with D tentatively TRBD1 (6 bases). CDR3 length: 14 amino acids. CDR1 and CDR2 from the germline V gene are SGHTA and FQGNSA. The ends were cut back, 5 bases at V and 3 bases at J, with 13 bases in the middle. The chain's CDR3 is CASSVQGRDYGYTF. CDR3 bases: TGTGCCAGCAGCGTACAGGGAAGGGACTATGGCTACACCTTC. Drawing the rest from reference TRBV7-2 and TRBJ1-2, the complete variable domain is GAGVSQSPSNKVTEKGKDVELRCDPISGHTALYWYRQSLGQGLEFLIYFQGNSAPDKSGLPSDRFSAERTGGSVSTLTIQRTQQEDSAVYLCASSVQGRDYGYTFGSGTRLTVV.

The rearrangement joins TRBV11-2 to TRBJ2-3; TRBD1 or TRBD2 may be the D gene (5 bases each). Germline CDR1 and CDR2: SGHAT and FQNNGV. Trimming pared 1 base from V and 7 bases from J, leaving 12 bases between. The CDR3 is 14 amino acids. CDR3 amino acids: CASSLGDLQNTQYF. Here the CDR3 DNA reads TGTGCCAGCAGCTTAGGGGACCTACAGAATACGCAGTATTTT.

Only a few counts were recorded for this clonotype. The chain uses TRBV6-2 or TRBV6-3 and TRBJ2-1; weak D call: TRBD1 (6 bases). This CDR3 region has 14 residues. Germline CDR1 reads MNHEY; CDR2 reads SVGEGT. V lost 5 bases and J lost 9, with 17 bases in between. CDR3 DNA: TGTGCCAGCAGTAGACAGGAAGAAAACAGTGAGCAGTTCTTC. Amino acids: CASSRQEENSEQFF.

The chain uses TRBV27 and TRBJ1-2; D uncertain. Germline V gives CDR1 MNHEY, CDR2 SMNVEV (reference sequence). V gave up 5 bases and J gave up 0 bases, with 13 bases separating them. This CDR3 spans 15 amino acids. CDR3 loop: CASSAQRGSNYGYTF. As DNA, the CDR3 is TGTGCCAGCAGTGCTCAGCGAGGGTCTAACTATGGCTACACCTTC.

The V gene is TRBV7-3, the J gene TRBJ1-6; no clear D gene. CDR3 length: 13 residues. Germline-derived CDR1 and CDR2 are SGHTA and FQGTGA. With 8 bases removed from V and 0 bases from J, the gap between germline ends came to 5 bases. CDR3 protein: CASGDSYNSPLHF. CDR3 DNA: TGTGCCAGCGGGGACTCCTATAATTCACCCCTCCACTTT.